The next 28 T cell receptor beta chains were all read from a single sample in a study of cytomegalovirus exposure and HLA in healthy donors. 13 Jbeta primers and 60 Vbeta primers were used for the PCR. Measured with immunoSEQ multiplex PCR; TCRdb has only the in-frame clones, and not every one. The sample shows 150,000 to 190,000 clones, about 88% of them seen only once. Sequencing was done on a sample of PBMCs. All receptors derive from a woman younger than 30 in good health and CMV-seronegative.

V gene TRBV7-6 combines with J gene TRBJ2-7; a possible D gene is TRBD2 (6 bases). Germline assignment: CDR1 SGHVS and CDR2 FNYEAQ. V lost 4 bases, J lost 5 bases, and 24 bases lay in between. This CDR3 is built from 17 residues. The CDR3 nucleotides are TGTGCCAGCAGCTCACTGGGCGGGACGGCGGTACCCCACGAGCAGTACTTC. It encodes CASSSLGGTAVPHEQYF.

In DNA, the CDR3 is TGTGCCAGCAGCGTATCGGGGGCAGATACGCAGTATTTT. Translated: CASSVSGADTQYF. The J gene is TRBJ2-3, the V gene TRBV9, with TRBD2 as a possible D gene (6 bases). The CDR3 is made up of 13 amino acids. The germline V gene encodes CDR1 SGDLS and CDR2 YYNGEE. Trimming left V 1 base short and J 4 bases short, with 7 bases between.

In its sample, this clone was seen once. The chain combines TRBV6-5 with TRBJ2-5, with D tentatively TRBD1 (6 bases). Germline loops: CDR1 MNHEY, CDR2 SVGAGI. The CDR3 is made up of 13 amino acids. Trimming stripped 5 bases from V and 5 bases from J, with 12 bases between. This CDR3 is CASSPWGRETQYF. The CDR3 DNA follows: TGTGCCAGCAGTCCTTGGGGGCGGGAGACCCAGTACTTC.

The V call is TRBV2, the J call TRBJ2-1; 9 bases line up with TRBD2. With 7 bases clipped from V and 8 bases from J, the junction kept 6 bases outside the gene matches. This CDR3 is built from 13 residues. Germline loops: CDR1 SNHLY, CDR2 FYNNEI. CDR3 nucleotide sequence: TGTGCCAGCAAAACTAGCGGGTTGTATGAGCAGTTCTTC. This gives the protein CASKTSGLYEQFF.

This clone occurred a few times. This chain uses TRBV28 with TRBJ2-7; TRBD1 aligns across 10 bases. Germline loops: CDR1 MDHEN, CDR2 SYDVKM. The V segment lost 4 bases and the J segment 3 bases; nucleotides outside the gene matches: 6. The CDR3 contains 15 residues. CDR3 sequence reads: CASSSSGTGVYEQYF. The CDR3 DNA sequence: TGTGCCAGCAGTTCGTCCGGGACAGGGGTCTACGAGCAGTACTTC.

This clone was observed once. This chain uses TRBV7-2 with TRBJ2-7; 12 bases align to TRBD2. CDR1 and CDR2 (germline): SGHTA, FQGNSA. V was clipped by 5 bases and J by 6 bases; unmatched bases: 8. CDR3 size: 15 residues. The CDR3 coding sequence is TGTGCCAGCAGCCGGAGACTAGCGGGAGCGGGCGAGCAGTACTTC. Protein sequence: CASSRRLAGAGEQYF.

This chain links TRBV11-3 with TRBJ2-4; 11 nucleotides line up with TRBD2. V was clipped by 6 bases and J by 8 bases; unmatched bases: 9. The germline CDR1 and CDR2 sequences are SGHNT and YENEEA. The CDR3 consists of 15 residues. CDR3 sequence: CASSSGLAGWDIQYF. CDR3 bases: TGTGCCAGCAGTTCCGGACTAGCGGGTTGGGACATTCAGTACTTC. The entire variable domain, with the rest obtained from reference TRBV11-3 and TRBJ2-4, is as follows: EAGVVQSPRYKIIEKKQPVAFWCNPISGHNTLYWYLQNLGQGPELLIRYENEEAVDDSQLPKDRFSAERLKGVDSTLKIQPAELGDSAVYLCASSSGLAGWDIQYFGAGTRLSVL.

The chain carries TRBV18 and TRBJ1-1; TRBD1 aligns across 12 bases. The CDR3 runs to 18 residues. Germline CDR1 and CDR2: KGHSH and LQKENI. The V gene end was trimmed by 3 bases and the J gene end by 5 bases; junction bases not matched to a gene: 13. The CDR3 region is CASSPSVGTGGQGTEAFF. The CDR3 DNA reads TGTGCCAGCTCACCTTCGGTAGGGACAGGGGGCCAAGGGACTGAAGCTTTCTTT.

V is TRBV7-2 and J is TRBJ1-1, with 12 bases fitting TRBD1. The junction had 6 bases not matched to a gene; V was cut back by 0 bases and J by 1 base. CDR3 length: 18 residues. The germline V gene encodes CDR1 SGHTA and CDR2 FQGNSA. CDR3 sequence reads: CASSLALGDRGPNTEAFF. The CDR3 DNA reads TGTGCCAGCAGCTTAGCTCTCGGGGACAGGGGGCCGAACACTGAAGCTTTCTTT.

A remark on this clone: The junction shows a germline mismatch at one end, possibly a read error. This chain links TRBV7-9 with TRBJ1-1, with D perhaps TRBD1 (5 bases). CDR1 is SEHNR, CDR2 FQNEAQ, per germline (reference sequence). CDR3 length: 15 amino acids. CDR3: CSSSFAQGLYTEAFF. For the CDR3, the DNA is TGTTCCAGCAGCTTCGCTCAGGGTTTGTACACTGAAGCTTTCTTT.

The genes are TRBV19 and TRBJ1-2; D gene ambiguous. Per the germline V gene, CDR1 is LNHDA and CDR2 is SQIVND (reference sequence). This CDR3 is 11 amino acids long. V shed 7 bases and J shed 3 bases, with 6 bases lying between them. CDR3: CASMGYYGYTF. As DNA, the CDR3 is TGTGCCAGTATGGGCTACTATGGCTACACCTTC.

The chain links TRBV4-2 to TRBJ1-2, with TRBD1 identical over 8 bases. J gave up 6 bases and V 1 base, and 16 bases lay outside the gene matches. The CDR3 is 18 residues long. Germline CDR1 LGHNA, CDR2 YNFKEQ. The CDR3 region has the DNA TGTGCCAGCAGCCAAGTCGGGAGTGGGCAGGGGGCCTCCCATGGCTACACCTTC. Amino acids: CASSQVGSGQGASHGYTF.

The chain uses TRBV18 and TRBJ1-5; possibly TRBD1 for D (6 bases). The CDR3 is 15 amino acids. Germline values: CDR1 KGHSH, CDR2 LQKENI. V was pared by 2 bases and J by 2 bases, with 10 bases between. This CDR3 is CASSPEEGGNQPQHF. The DNA of the CDR3 is TGTGCCAGCTCACCAGAAGAGGGGGGCAATCAGCCCCAGCATTTT.

This chain uses TRBV29-1 with TRBJ2-7, with D possibly being TRBD2 (6 bases). The CDR3 is 13 residues long. The germline V gene encodes CDR1 SQVTM and CDR2 ANQGSEA. V lost 1 base, J lost 2 bases, and 9 bases lay in between. CDR3 in DNA: TGCAGCGTTGAAGCGGGGGTCACCTACGAGCAGTACTTC. It encodes CSVEAGVTYEQYF.

Concerning this clone: This sample also contains other DNA sequences that code for the same CDR3. The V call is TRBV5-1, the J call TRBJ2-5; possible D gene TRBD2, 6 bases. The CDR3 spans 14 residues. Trimming took off 4 bases at V and 5 bases at J, with 15 bases between the two ends. Germline V gives CDR1 SGHRS, CDR2 YFSETQ. The CDR3 reads CASSLEGGGETQYF. The CDR3, as DNA: TGCGCCAGCAGCCTGGAGGGTGGAGGCGAGACCCAGTACTTC.

This clone was seen more than once but under ten times. The rearrangement links TRBV4-1 to TRBJ1-5; no reliable D call. The CDR3 length is 16 residues. V dropped 4 bases and J dropped 1 base, with 14 bases sitting between them. Germline V gene lookup returns CDR1 MGHRA and CDR2 YSYEKL. DNA of the CDR3: TGCGCCAGCAGCCCTCAGGCGAGCTGGAGCAATCAGCCCCAGCATTTT. Its translation is CASSPQASWSNQPQHF.

Remarks on this clone: The sample contains more than one DNA sequence encoding this CDR3. J is TRBJ2-1 and V is TRBV2, with D possibly TRBD2 on 5 matching bases. V lost 7 bases, J lost 7 bases, and 14 bases lay in between. The CDR3 is 13 residues long. CDR1 is SNHLY, CDR2 FYNNEI, per germline. CDR3 in DNA: TGTGCCAGCACGGAGGAGTACGGGAATGAGCAGTTCTTC. Its protein is CASTEEYGNEQFF. Full variable domain (rest looked up from reference TRBV2 and TRBJ2-1): EPEVTQTPSHQVTQMGQEVILRCVPISNHLYFYWYRQILGQKVEFLVSFYNNEISEKSEIFDDQFSVERPDGSNFTLKIRSTKLEDSAMYFCASTEEYGNEQFFGPGTRLTVL.

The rearrangement links TRBV5-1 to TRBJ1-2; 9 positions agree with TRBD1. The CDR3 covers 15 residues. From germline, CDR1 is SGHRS and CDR2 YFSETQ. V lost 4 bases, J lost 4 bases, and 8 bases stayed unmatched. The DNA for the CDR3 is TGCGCCAGCAGCGGGGGACAGGGACAGAGCTATGGCTACACCTTC. Translation gives CASSGGQGQSYGYTF.

This chain joins TRBV28 and TRBJ2-3; D gene unclear. Trimming stripped 6 bases from V and 6 bases from J, with 7 bases between. The CDR3 is made up of 11 amino acids. Germline lookup yields CDR1 MDHEN and CDR2 SYDVKM. The CDR3 is CASRRLDTQYF. CDR3 nucleotide sequence: TGTGCCAGCAGGCGTCTTGATACGCAGTATTTT.

The sample holds a few counts of this clone. V is TRBV28 and J is TRBJ1-2; 7 nucleotides match TRBD1. The CDR3 is made up of 13 amino acids. The germline CDR1 and CDR2 sequences are MDHEN and SYDVKM. V trimming: 5 bases; J trimming: 2 bases; junction bases outside the gene matches: 2. CDR3 coding DNA: TGTGCCAGCAGTCCGACAGGGAACTATGGCTACACCTTC. Translated, it gives CASSPTGNYGYTF.

The chain couples TRBV5-5 to TRBJ2-5; possibly TRBD2 for D (6 bases). CDR1 and CDR2 (germline): SGHKS, YYEKEE (reference sequence). The V end lost 4 bases, the J end lost 2 bases, and 9 bases lay between the germline ends. The CDR3 has 13 amino acids. CDR3 sequence reads: CASSGRGQETQYF. The CDR3 nucleotides are TGTGCCAGCAGCGGACGGGGGCAAGAGACCCAGTACTTC. Supplemented by reference TRBV5-5 and TRBJ2-5, the full variable domain reads DAGVTQSPTHLIKTRGQQVTLRCSPISGHKSVSWYQQVLGQGPQFIFQYYEKEERGRGNFPDRFSARQFPNYSSELNVNALLLGDSALYLCASSGRGQETQYFGPGTRLLVL.

The sample holds a few counts of this clone. The chain has TRBV4-2 and TRBJ1-1; TRBD1 aligns across 7 bases. The trim removed 4 bases at V and 4 bases at J, leaving 6 bases unmatched. CDR3 length: 14 amino acids. Germline V gives CDR1 LGHNA, CDR2 YNFKEQ. Here the CDR3 DNA reads TGTGCCAGCAGCCTCCAGGGGGTCGCCACTGAAGCTTTCTTT. It yields the protein CASSLQGVATEAFF.

This clone appeared a few times. V usage is TRBV29-1 and J usage is TRBJ2-5; D gene ambiguous. CDR3 size: 13 residues. Germline CDR1 reads SQVTM; CDR2 reads ANQGSEA. Trimming pared 0 bases from V and 4 bases from J, leaving 9 bases between. CDR3 in amino acids: CSVEESSRETQYF. CDR3 nucleotides: TGCAGCGTTGAAGAGTCTAGTCGAGAGACCCAGTACTTC. The full variable domain, rest sourced from reference TRBV29-1 and TRBJ2-5, is SAVISQKPSRDICQRGTSLTIQCQVDSQVTMMFWYRQQPGQSLTLIATANQGSEATYESGFVIDKFPISRPNLTFSTLTVSNMSPEDSSIYLCSVEESSRETQYFGPGTRLLVL.

V gene TRBV6-1 combines with J gene TRBJ2-1; the match to TRBD1 covers 9 bases. The CDR3 spans 14 residues. V shed 8 bases, J shed 6 bases, and the junction held 8 bases outside the gene matches. In germline, CDR1 is MNHNS, CDR2 SASEGT. The CDR3 DNA reads TGTGCCAGCGTCCGGGACAGGGTATCCAATGAGCAGTTCTTC. Translation gives CASVRDRVSNEQFF.

This sequence joins TRBV27 and TRBJ1-4; possible D gene TRBD1, 6 bases. The CDR3 totals 14 residues. CDR1 is MNHEY, CDR2 SMNVEV, per germline (reference sequence). Between the trimmed V and J ends, which lost 2 bases and 11 bases, there was a span of 15 bases. CDR3 DNA sequence: TGTGCCAGCAGTTTAGGGGGGGGCGCGTGTAAACTGTTTTTT. Its protein product is CASSLGGGACKLFF.

This clone appeared once. The J gene is TRBJ1-2, the V gene TRBV28, with D tentatively TRBD1 (5 bases). Trimming removed 7 bases at V and 0 bases at J, with 12 bases between. The CDR3 sequence is 14 residues long. Per germline, CDR1 MDHEN and CDR2 SYDVKM. In DNA, the CDR3 is TGTGCCAGCACCTCCGGGGGGGCTAACTATGGCTACACCTTC. This sequence encodes CASTSGGANYGYTF.

The table lists this clone with a few counts. The chain links TRBV5-1 to TRBJ2-3, with 8 bases identical to TRBD2. Trimming at V came to 0 bases and at J to 0 bases, leaving 6 bases not matched to a gene. CDR3 size: 17 residues. Germline V lookup: CDR1 SGHRS, CDR2 YFSETQ. The CDR3 nucleotides are TGCGCCAGCAGCTTGGCCGTGGCGGGGGGCAGCACAGATACGCAGTATTTT. It translates to CASSLAVAGGSTDTQYF.

The chain recombines TRBV5-1 with TRBJ1-3, with 7 bases identical to TRBD1. CDR1 and CDR2 from the germline V gene are SGHRS and YFSETQ. The CDR3 runs 15 residues. Trimming removed 1 base from V and 4 bases from J; junction bases left unmatched: 5. The CDR3 DNA sequence: TGCGCCAGCAGCTTGTCCCCGGGACAGGGAAACACCATATATTTT. Translation gives CASSLSPGQGNTIYF. The full variable domain, with the rest looked up from reference TRBV5-1 and TRBJ1-3, is KAGVTQTPRYLIKTRGQQVTLSCSPISGHRSVSWYQQTPGQGLQFLFEYFSETQRNKGNFPGRFSGRQFSNSRSEMNVSTLELGDSALYLCASSLSPGQGNTIYFGEGSWLTVV.